A single sample gave rise to the 23 T cell receptor beta chains below, sequenced in a study of CD8+ T cells in alopecia areata. Treatment defined: oral pan-JAK inhibitor, 5-10 mg twice daily. Sequencing used cDNA as its template, made by extracting RNA and reverse transcribing it. Clones were read by immunoSEQ multiplex PCR, and TCRdb kept only the in-frame ones, dropping some. The sample lists approximately 120,000 clones, over 60% seen once, with 5% to 7% in the top ten. The sample in question was CD4+ T cells sorted from blood, obtained at week 4, from a patient treated with tofacitinib. The receptors were sampled from a human donor with alopecia areata.

The chain is built from TRBV6-5 and TRBJ1-6; D is unresolved. CDR3 length: 10 residues. Germline CDR1 reads MNHEY; CDR2 reads SVGAGI. Trimming pared 2 bases from V and 12 bases from J, leaving 2 bases between. CDR3 DNA sequence: TGTGCCAGCAGTTACGAACCCCTCCACTTT. Translation: CASSYEPLHF.

This chain connects TRBV18 to TRBJ2-3, with 13 bases that match TRBD2. Germline V gene lookup returns CDR1 KGHSH and CDR2 LQKENI. CDR3 size: 16 residues. The junction had 6 bases not matched to a gene; V was cut back by 5 bases and J by 4 bases. CDR3 residues: CASSSTSGGASDTQYF. In nucleotides, the CDR3 is TGTGCCAGCTCATCCACTAGCGGGGGGGCTTCAGATACGCAGTATTTT.

The chain has TRBV6-1 and TRBJ1-2; 7 nucleotides match TRBD1. V shed 6 bases and J 8 bases; nucleotides not matched to a gene: 6. This CDR3 is built from 12 residues. Germline CDR1 reads MNHNS; CDR2 reads SASEGT. The CDR3, as DNA: TGTGCCAGCAGCCCACAGGGGACCGGCTACACCTTC. Translated: CASSPQGTGYTF.

This clone showed up just a few times. The CDR3 nucleotides read TGTGCCAGCAGCGTAGCTAGCACCCCAGATACGCAGTATTTT. It translates to CASSVASTPDTQYF. The chain uses TRBV9 and TRBJ2-3, with TRBD2 as a possible D gene (5 bases). Trimming cost V 0 bases and J 4 bases, with 9 bases left between them. The CDR3 runs to 14 residues. Germline V gene sequence: CDR1 SGDLS, CDR2 YYNGEE.

The rearrangement links TRBV5-1 to TRBJ2-3, with 8 positions matching TRBD2. The CDR3 loop spans 17 amino acids. J was trimmed by 4 bases and V by 0 bases; bases with no gene match: 10. The V gene's germline CDR1 is SGHRS and CDR2 YFSETQ. The CDR3 is CASSLVASGSTADTQYF. The DNA for the CDR3 is TGCGCCAGCAGCTTGGTGGCCAGCGGGAGTACGGCAGATACGCAGTATTTT.

The J gene is TRBJ2-7, the V gene TRBV29-1; D gene ambiguous. CDR3 size: 9 residues. V was trimmed by 7 bases and J by 7 bases, leaving 8 bases between them. In germline, CDR1 is SQVTM, CDR2 ANQGSEA. The CDR3 is CSGVGEQYF. CDR3 sequence (DNA): TGCAGCGGAGTGGGGGAGCAGTACTTC.

The chain joins TRBV2 to TRBJ1-5; D is undetermined. Germline values: CDR1 SNHLY, CDR2 FYNNEI. The CDR3 covers 13 residues. Trimming left V 8 bases short and J 2 bases short, with 10 bases between. CDR3 sequence reads: CASLETGNQPQHF. The DNA of the CDR3 is TGTGCCAGCCTAGAGACGGGCAATCAGCCCCAGCATTTT.

The chain uses TRBV5-1 and TRBJ2-3, with unresolved D. Germline assignment: CDR1 SGHRS and CDR2 YFSETQ. V was trimmed by 4 bases and J by 0 bases, leaving 6 bases between them. This CDR3 has 13 residues. The CDR3 bases are TGCGCCAGCAGCCCTGCGAGCACAGATACGCAGTATTTT. Protein: CASSPASTDTQYF.

The V call is TRBV6-5, the J call TRBJ2-7, with a weak D call TRBD2 (5 bases). The CDR3 totals 15 residues. The V gene lost 6 bases and the J gene lost 4 bases, with 19 bases spanning the gap. The germline V gene has CDR1 MNHEY and CDR2 SVGAGI. Written as DNA, the CDR3 is TGTGCCAGCAGCGGTAAGAGGACTCAAACGTACGAGCAGTACTTC. Protein product: CASSGKRTQTYEQYF.

This rearrangement joins TRBV5-8 to TRBJ1-2; D remains ambiguous. This CDR3 is built from 17 residues. The germline CDR1 and CDR2 sequences are SGHTS and YDEGEE. V gave up 2 bases and J gave up 1 base, with 18 bases separating them. CDR3 protein: CASSLTVAPSLNYGYTF. As DNA, the CDR3 is TGTGCCAGCAGCTTAACAGTCGCACCCTCCCTTAACTATGGCTACACCTTC.

The V and J genes are TRBV30 and TRBJ2-7; 8 bases line up with TRBD1. The trim removed 5 bases at V and 4 bases at J, leaving 10 bases unmatched. Looked up from germline, CDR1 is GTSNPN and CDR2 is SVGIG (reference sequence). CDR3 size: 14 residues. The CDR3 region is CAWGQPGQVYEQYF. For the CDR3, the DNA is TGTGCCTGGGGGCAACCGGGACAGGTATACGAGCAGTACTTC.

The chain has TRBV7-2 and TRBJ2-1; perhaps D is TRBD1 or TRBD2 (6 bases each). The germline V gene encodes CDR1 SGHTA and CDR2 FQGNSA. Trimming stripped 5 bases from V and 10 bases from J, with 18 bases between. The CDR3 length is 14 residues. The CDR3 loop is CASSPLLGGREQFF. The CDR3 bases are TGTGCCAGCAGCCCCCTGTTGGGGGGCCGCGAGCAGTTCTTC.

The sample holds a few counts of this clone. The chain uses TRBV2 and TRBJ2-5; D is perhaps TRBD2 (6 bases). CDR1 and CDR2 (germline): SNHLY, FYNNEI. Trimming took 6 bases from V and 5 from J, leaving 13 bases between them. The CDR3 is made up of 13 amino acids. Here the CDR3 reads CASSAALAETQYF. CDR3 nucleotides: TGTGCCAGCAGCGCTGCGCTAGCGGAGACCCAGTACTTC. Drawing the rest from reference TRBV2 and TRBJ2-5, the complete variable domain is EPEVTQTPSHQVTQMGQEVILRCVPISNHLYFYWYRQILGQKVEFLVSFYNNEISEKSEIFDDQFSVERPDGSNFTLKIRSTKLEDSAMYFCASSAALAETQYFGPGTRLLVL.

The chain carries TRBV6-5 and TRBJ2-5, with 7 bases that match TRBD2. Germline trimming cut 3 bases from V and 3 bases from J; bases unmatched to any gene: 4. The CDR3 totals 14 residues. Germline CDR1 is MNHEY and CDR2 is SVGAGI. Here the CDR3 DNA reads TGTGCCAGCAGTTATGGAGCGGGGAAAGAGACCCAGTACTTC. Translation gives CASSYGAGKETQYF.

This clone was seen more than once but under ten times. The chain carries TRBV5-1 and TRBJ2-5; perhaps D is TRBD1 or TRBD2 (6 bases each). The CDR3 sequence is 17 residues long. The germline CDR1 and CDR2 sequences are SGHRS and YFSETQ. V gave up 5 bases and J gave up 0 bases, with 20 bases separating them. Here the CDR3 reads CASRFVGLRQDQETQYF. CDR3 DNA: TGCGCCAGCAGGTTTGTGGGACTGCGACAGGACCAAGAGACCCAGTACTTC.

V usage is TRBV7-9 and J usage is TRBJ1-5; 8 bases map to TRBD1. Germline lookup yields CDR1 SEHNR and CDR2 FQNEAQ (reference sequence). Germline trimming cut 3 bases from V and 4 bases from J; bases unmatched to any gene: 2. The CDR3 consists of 14 residues. CDR3 sequence: CASSLTGDNQPQHF. The CDR3 DNA is TGTGCCAGCAGCTTGACAGGGGATAATCAGCCCCAGCATTTT. Full variable domain (outside the CDR3, taken from reference TRBV7-9 and TRBJ1-5): DTGVSQNPRHKITKRGQNVTFRCDPISEHNRLYWYRQTLGQGPEFLTYFQNEAQLEKSRLLSDRFSAERPKGSFSTLEIQRTEQGDSAMYLCASSLTGDNQPQHFGDGTRLSIL.

This clone was detected a few times. CDR3 in amino acids: CATSRAEKGTQYF. CDR3 DNA: TGTGCCACCAGCAGAGCCGAGAAGGGTACGCAGTATTTT. The chain joins TRBV15 to TRBJ2-3; the D is unclear. Deletions cut 1 base from V and 8 bases from J, with 10 bases between. CDR3 size: 13 residues. Germline lookup yields CDR1 LNHNV and CDR2 YYDKDF (reference sequence).

V usage is TRBV27 and J usage is TRBJ2-7, with 9 bases fitting TRBD2. From germline, CDR1 is MNHEY and CDR2 SMNVEV (reference sequence). This CDR3 region has 18 residues. V lost 2 bases to trimming and J lost 1 base; unmatched junction nucleotides: 12. This CDR3 is CASSLIPQQTSGSYEQYF. The CDR3 nucleotides read TGTGCCAGCAGTTTAATTCCTCAACAGACTAGCGGTTCCTACGAGCAGTACTTC.

This clone occurred a few times. The V gene is TRBV15, the J gene TRBJ2-5; D possibly matches TRBD1 or TRBD2 (5 bases each). The V end lost 3 bases, the J end lost 0 bases, and 11 bases lay between the germline ends. This CDR3 spans 15 amino acids. The germline V gene encodes CDR1 LNHNV and CDR2 YYDKDF (reference sequence). The CDR3 is CATSRGDRNQETQYF. As DNA, the CDR3 is TGTGCCACCAGCAGGGGGGACCGAAACCAAGAGACCCAGTACTTC.

V gene TRBV29-1 combines with J gene TRBJ1-5, with 7 positions matching TRBD1. The trim removed 7 bases at V and 2 bases at J, leaving 8 bases unmatched. From germline, CDR1 is SQVTM and CDR2 ANQGSEA. The CDR3 extends over 14 amino acids. The CDR3 nucleotides are TGCAGCGCTTCTACGGGACAGCGCAATCAGCCCCAGCATTTT. Amino acids: CSASTGQRNQPQHF.

This clone has just a few counts. CDR3 protein: CASSRGLAIGTDTQYF. The CDR3 region has the DNA TGTGCCAGCAGCAGAGGACTAGCGATCGGCACAGATACGCAGTATTTT. The rearrangement links TRBV11-2 to TRBJ2-3, with TRBD2 matching 9 bases. The CDR3 runs to 16 residues. V was clipped by 5 bases and J by 1 base; unmatched bases: 7. Germline values: CDR1 SGHAT, CDR2 FQNNGV.

V gene TRBV10-3 combines with J gene TRBJ1-2, with D perhaps TRBD1 (5 bases). The CDR3 is 13 amino acids. Per the germline V gene, CDR1 is ENHRY and CDR2 is SYGVKD. Trimming shortened V by 6 bases and J by 0 bases, and 8 bases separated the two germline ends. The CDR3 spells CAIRTDPNYGYTF. The CDR3 nucleotides read TGTGCCATCAGGACAGACCCTAACTATGGCTACACCTTC.

The chain combines TRBV30 with TRBJ2-2; 7 nucleotides align to TRBD2. Germline loops: CDR1 GTSNPN, CDR2 SVGIG (reference sequence). This CDR3 has 14 amino acids. Trimming cost V 3 bases and J 4 bases; bases outside gene matches: 5. CDR3 residues: CAWRGDYSTGELFF. CDR3 DNA sequence: TGTGCCTGGAGGGGGGACTATAGCACCGGGGAGCTGTTTTTT.